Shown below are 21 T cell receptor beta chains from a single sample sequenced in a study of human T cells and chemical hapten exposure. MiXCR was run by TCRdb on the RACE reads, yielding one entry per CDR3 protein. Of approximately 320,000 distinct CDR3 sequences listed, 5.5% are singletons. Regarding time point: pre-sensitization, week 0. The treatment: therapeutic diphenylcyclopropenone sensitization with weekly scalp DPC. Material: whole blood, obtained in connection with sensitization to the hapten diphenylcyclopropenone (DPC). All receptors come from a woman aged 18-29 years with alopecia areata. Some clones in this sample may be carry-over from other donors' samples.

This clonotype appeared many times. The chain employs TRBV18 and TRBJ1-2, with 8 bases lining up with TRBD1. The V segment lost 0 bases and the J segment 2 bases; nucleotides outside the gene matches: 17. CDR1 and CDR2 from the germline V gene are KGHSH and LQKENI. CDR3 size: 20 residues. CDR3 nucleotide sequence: TGTGCCAGCTCACCACCAATTCCACCGGGACAGGAGCCTTTGAACTATGGCTACACCTTC. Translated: CASSPPIPPGQEPLNYGYTF. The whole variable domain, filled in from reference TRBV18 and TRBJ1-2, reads NAGVMQNPRHLVRRRGQEARLRCSPMKGHSHVYWYRQLPEEGLKFMVYLQKENIIDESGMPKERFSAEFPKEGPSILRIQQVVRGDSAAYFCASSPPIPPGQEPLNYGYTFGSGTRLTVV.

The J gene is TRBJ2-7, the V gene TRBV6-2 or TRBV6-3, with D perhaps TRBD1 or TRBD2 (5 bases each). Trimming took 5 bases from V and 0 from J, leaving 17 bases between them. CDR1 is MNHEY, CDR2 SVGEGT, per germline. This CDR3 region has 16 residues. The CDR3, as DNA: TGTGCCAGCAGTCTCCTCCGGGACCGGTCCTCCTACGAGCAGTACTTC. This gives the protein CASSLLRDRSSYEQYF.

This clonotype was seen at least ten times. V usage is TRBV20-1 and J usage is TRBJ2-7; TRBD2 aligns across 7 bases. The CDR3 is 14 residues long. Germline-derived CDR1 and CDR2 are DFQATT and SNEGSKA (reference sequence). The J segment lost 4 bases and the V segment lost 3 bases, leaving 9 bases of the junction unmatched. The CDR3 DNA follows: TGCAGTGCTAGCCCCACTAGCGCCCCATACGAGCAGTACTTC. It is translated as CSASPTSAPYEQYF.

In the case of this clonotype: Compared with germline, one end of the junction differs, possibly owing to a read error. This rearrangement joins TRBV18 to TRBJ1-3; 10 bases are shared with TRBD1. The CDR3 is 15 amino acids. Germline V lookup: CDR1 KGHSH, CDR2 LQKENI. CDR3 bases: TGTGTCAGCTCACCCGGGACAGGGGACGGAAACACCATATATTTT. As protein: CVSSPGTGDGNTIYF.

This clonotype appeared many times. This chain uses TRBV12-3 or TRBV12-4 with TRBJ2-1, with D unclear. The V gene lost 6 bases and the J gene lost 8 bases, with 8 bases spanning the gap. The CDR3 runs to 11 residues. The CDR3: CASSLGYEQFF. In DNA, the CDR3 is TGTGCCAGCAGCCTGGGGTATGAGCAGTTCTTC.

In DNA, the CDR3 is TGTGCCATCCCGGGGCAAACCCAGGGGACTGAAGCTTTCTTT. It yields the protein CAIPGQTQGTEAFF. The J gene is TRBJ1-1, the V gene TRBV27, with a possible D match to TRBD1 (6 bases). Germline CDR1 MNHEY, CDR2 SMNVEV (reference sequence). Trimming removed 10 bases at V and 5 bases at J, with 20 bases between. The CDR3 is made up of 14 amino acids.

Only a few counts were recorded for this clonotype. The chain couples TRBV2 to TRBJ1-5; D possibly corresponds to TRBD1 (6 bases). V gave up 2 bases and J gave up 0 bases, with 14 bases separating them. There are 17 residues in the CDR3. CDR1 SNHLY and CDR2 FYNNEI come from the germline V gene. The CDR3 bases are TGTGCCAGCAGTGAACAGGGGCGGACTTATAGCAATCAGCCCCAGCATTTT. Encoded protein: CASSEQGRTYSNQPQHF.

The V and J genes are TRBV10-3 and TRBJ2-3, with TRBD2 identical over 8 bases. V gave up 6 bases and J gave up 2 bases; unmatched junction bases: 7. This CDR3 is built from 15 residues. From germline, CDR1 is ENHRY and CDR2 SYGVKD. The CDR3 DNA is TGTGCCATCAGCCCAGCGGGGGACACCACAGATACGCAGTATTTT. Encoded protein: CAISPAGDTTDTQYF.

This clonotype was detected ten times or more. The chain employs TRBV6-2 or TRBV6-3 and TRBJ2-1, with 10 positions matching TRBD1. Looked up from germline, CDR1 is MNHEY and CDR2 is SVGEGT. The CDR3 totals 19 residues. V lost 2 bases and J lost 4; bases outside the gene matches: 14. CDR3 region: CASSYMGQGSVGGYNEQFF. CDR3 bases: TGTGCCAGCAGTTACATGGGACAGGGGTCCGTTGGGGGATACAATGAGCAGTTCTTC.

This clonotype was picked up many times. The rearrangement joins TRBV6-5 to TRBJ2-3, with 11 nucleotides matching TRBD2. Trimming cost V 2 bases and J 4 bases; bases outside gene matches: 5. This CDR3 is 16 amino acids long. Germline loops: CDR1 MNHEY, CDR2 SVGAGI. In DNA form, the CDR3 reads TGTGCCAGCAGTTACACCGGGACTAGCGGAGCAGATACGCAGTATTTT. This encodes CASSYTGTSGADTQYF.

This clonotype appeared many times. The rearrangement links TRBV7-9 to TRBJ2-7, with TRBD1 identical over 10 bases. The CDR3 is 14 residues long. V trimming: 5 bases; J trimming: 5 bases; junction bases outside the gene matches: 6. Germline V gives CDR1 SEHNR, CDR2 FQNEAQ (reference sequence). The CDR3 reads CASSLRDRGHEQYF. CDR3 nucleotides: TGTGCCAGCAGCCTCAGGGACAGGGGCCACGAGCAGTACTTC.

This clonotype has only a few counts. The DNA of the CDR3 is TGCGCCAGCAGCCCGACAGAATACACAGATACGCAGTATTTT. Protein sequence: CASSPTEYTDTQYF. This rearrangement joins TRBV5-1 to TRBJ2-3; tentatively, D is TRBD1 (5 bases). Germline V gene sequence: CDR1 SGHRS, CDR2 YFSETQ. CDR3 length: 14 amino acids. V was trimmed by 4 bases and J by 2 bases, leaving 11 bases between them.

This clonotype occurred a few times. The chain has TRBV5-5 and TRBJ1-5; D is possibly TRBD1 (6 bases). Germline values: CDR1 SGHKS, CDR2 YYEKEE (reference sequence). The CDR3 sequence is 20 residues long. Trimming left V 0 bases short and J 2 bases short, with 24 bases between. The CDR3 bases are TGTGCCAGCAGCTTGGAGCCAGGGGTAGAAGGTTTATATGGCAATCAGCCCCAGCATTTT. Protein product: CASSLEPGVEGLYGNQPQHF.

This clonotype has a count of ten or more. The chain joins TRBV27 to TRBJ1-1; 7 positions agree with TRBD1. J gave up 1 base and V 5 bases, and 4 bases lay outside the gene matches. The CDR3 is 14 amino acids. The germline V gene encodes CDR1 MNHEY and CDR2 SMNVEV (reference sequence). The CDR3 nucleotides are TGTGCCAGCAGTAGGGGACAGCAGAACACTGAAGCTTTCTTT. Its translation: CASSRGQQNTEAFF.

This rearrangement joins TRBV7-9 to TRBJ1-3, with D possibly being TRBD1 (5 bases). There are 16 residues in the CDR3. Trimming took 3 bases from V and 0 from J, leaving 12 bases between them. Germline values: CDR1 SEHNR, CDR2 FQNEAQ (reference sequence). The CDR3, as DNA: TGTGCCAGCAGCTTGAATCCAGGGAGCTCTGGAAACACCATATATTTT. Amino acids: CASSLNPGSSGNTIYF. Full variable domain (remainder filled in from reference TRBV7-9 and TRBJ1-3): DTGVSQNPRHKITKRGQNVTFRCDPISEHNRLYWYRQTLGQGPEFLTYFQNEAQLEKSRLLSDRFSAERPKGSFSTLEIQRTEQGDSAMYLCASSLNPGSSGNTIYFGEGSWLTVV.

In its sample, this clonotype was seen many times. The CDR3 bases are TGCGCCAGCAGCCAAGGCTGGACAGGGGTTTTGGGAAACACCATATATTTT. Translating gives CASSQGWTGVLGNTIYF. This chain joins TRBV4-3 and TRBJ1-3, with TRBD1 identical over 9 bases. The V and J ends lost 1 base and 4 bases, in that order; junction bases with no gene match: 8. CDR1 is LGHNA, CDR2 YSLEER, per germline. The CDR3 contains 17 residues.

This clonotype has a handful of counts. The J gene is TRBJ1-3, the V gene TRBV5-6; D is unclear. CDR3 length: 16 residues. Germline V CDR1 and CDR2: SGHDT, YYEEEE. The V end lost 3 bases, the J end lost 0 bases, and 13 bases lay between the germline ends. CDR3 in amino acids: CASSSQGLVSGNTIYF. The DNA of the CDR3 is TGTGCCAGCAGCTCACAAGGCTTGGTCTCTGGAAACACCATATATTTT.

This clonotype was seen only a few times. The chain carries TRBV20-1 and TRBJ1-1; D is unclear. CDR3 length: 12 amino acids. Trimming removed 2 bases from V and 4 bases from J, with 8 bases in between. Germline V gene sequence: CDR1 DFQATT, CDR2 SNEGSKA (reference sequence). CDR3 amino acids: CSARWRATEAFF. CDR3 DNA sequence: TGCAGTGCTAGATGGAGGGCCACTGAAGCTTTCTTT.

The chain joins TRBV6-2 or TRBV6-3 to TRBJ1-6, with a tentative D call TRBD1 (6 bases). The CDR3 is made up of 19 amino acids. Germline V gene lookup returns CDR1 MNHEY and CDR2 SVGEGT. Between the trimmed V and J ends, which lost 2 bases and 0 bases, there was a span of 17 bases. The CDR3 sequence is CASSYGGPGASSYNSPLHF. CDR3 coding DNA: TGTGCCAGCAGTTACGGGGGGCCAGGCGCGAGCTCCTATAATTCACCCCTCCACTTT.

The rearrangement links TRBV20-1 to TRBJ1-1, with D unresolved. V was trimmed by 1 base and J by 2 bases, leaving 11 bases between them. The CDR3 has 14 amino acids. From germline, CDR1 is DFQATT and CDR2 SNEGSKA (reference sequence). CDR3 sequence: CSARVGVSNTEAFF. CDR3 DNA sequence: TGCAGTGCTAGAGTGGGTGTCAGTAACACTGAAGCTTTCTTT.

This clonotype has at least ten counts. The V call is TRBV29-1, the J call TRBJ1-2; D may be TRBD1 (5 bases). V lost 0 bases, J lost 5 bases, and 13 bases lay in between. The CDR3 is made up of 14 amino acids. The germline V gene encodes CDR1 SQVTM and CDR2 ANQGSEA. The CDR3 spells CSVEDSGVTYGYTF. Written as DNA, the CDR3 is TGCAGCGTTGAAGATTCGGGGGTAACGTATGGCTACACCTTC.